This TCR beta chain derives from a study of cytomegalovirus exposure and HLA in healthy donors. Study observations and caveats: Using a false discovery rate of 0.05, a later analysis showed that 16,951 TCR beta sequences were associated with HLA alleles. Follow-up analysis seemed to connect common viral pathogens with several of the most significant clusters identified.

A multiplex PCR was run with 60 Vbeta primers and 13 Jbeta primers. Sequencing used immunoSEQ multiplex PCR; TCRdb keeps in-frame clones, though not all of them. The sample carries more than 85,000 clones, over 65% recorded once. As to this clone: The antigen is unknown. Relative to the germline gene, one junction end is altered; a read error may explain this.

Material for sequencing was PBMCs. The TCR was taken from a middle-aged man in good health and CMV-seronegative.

CDR3 bases: TGTGCCAGCAGCTACGGGACTAGCTCTCGGGATACGCAATATTTT. It yields the protein CASSYGTSSRDTQYF. The rearrangement joins TRBV7-3 to TRBJ2-3; 9 bases line up with TRBD2. Germline V lookup: CDR1 SGHTA, CDR2 FQGTGA. The CDR3 has 15 residues.